These 14 T cell receptor beta chains were all obtained from the same sample, sequenced in a study of T cells expressing NK-cell markers. TCRdb re-called the 5' RACE reads; one entry per CDR3 protein, DNA not given. Its clone listing holds 500,000 to 700,000 distinct CDR3 sequences. Material for sequencing was blood T cells: a sorted CD56 or NKG2C T cell subset, CD4+ or CD8+ T cells, or bulk PBMC T cells (not recorded which). The receptors were sampled from a man aged 18-30 years in good health.

V and J are TRBV10-3 and TRBJ1-1. CDR3 size: 12 residues. Germline V gene data show CDR1 as ENHRY and CDR2 as SYGVKD. The CDR3 reads CATGGLNTEAFF.

CDR3 residues: CSAGFPGSNQPQHF. The genes are TRBV20-1 and TRBJ1-5; there is no DNA to check the TCRdb D call of TRBD1. The CDR3 runs to 14 residues. Germline V gene lookup returns CDR1 DFQATT and CDR2 SNEGSKA (reference sequence).

V and J are TRBV5-1 and TRBJ2-3. Germline V CDR1 and CDR2: SGHRS, YFSETQ. CDR3 length: 15 residues. CDR3 amino acids: CASSPQASSTDTQYF.

The V gene is TRBV5-1, the J gene TRBJ2-5; without DNA, the TCRdb call of TRBD2 cannot be checked. CDR3 length equals 16 residues. Germline V gives CDR1 SGHRS, CDR2 YFSETQ. This chain's CDR3 is CASSLVLAGYQETQYF.

The chain recombines TRBV6-1 with TRBJ1-1; lacking DNA, the TRBD1 call made by TCRdb goes unchecked. Per the germline V gene, CDR1 is MNHNS and CDR2 is SASEGT. The CDR3 is 15 amino acids. The CDR3 loop is CASSDRDGLNTEAFF.

The chain links TRBV7-2 to TRBJ2-2; absent DNA, TCRdb's TRBD1 call cannot be checked. CDR1 is SGHTA, CDR2 FQGNSA, per germline. The CDR3 runs 16 residues. CDR3 sequence: CASSLVALGGTGELFF.

The chain combines TRBV5-6 with TRBJ2-2; the D call from TCRdb, TRBD1, cannot be confirmed without DNA. Germline V gene data show CDR1 as SGHDT and CDR2 as YYEEEE. The CDR3 sequence is 13 residues long. CDR3: CASTVGTTGELFF.

This chain uses TRBV29-1 with TRBJ2-1; TCRdb's assignment of TRBD1 cannot be checked, as there is no DNA. CDR1 is SQVTM, CDR2 ANQGSEA, per germline. CDR3 length: 12 residues. CDR3 amino acids: CSAFVPSNEQFF.

CDR3 in amino acids: CASSRTIIDTGLNGYTF. The J gene is TRBJ1-2, the V gene TRBV21-1; TCRdb outputs TRBD1, but without DNA this stays unchecked. TRBV21-1 is listed as a pseudogene. There are 17 residues in the CDR3.

The chain has TRBV29-1 and TRBJ2-1; the TCRdb D gene call, TRBD1, has no DNA to confirm it. This CDR3 contains 14 residues. Germline loops: CDR1 SQVTM, CDR2 ANQGSEA. The CDR3 spells CSVEGQERRNEQFF.

The V call is TRBV7-9, the J call TRBJ2-5; TCRdb's D gene call, TRBD1, goes unchecked for lack of DNA. The germline V gene has CDR1 SEHNR and CDR2 FQNEAQ (reference sequence). The CDR3 totals 13 residues. The CDR3 spells CASSVRTEETQYF.

This chain connects TRBV20-1 to TRBJ1-2; the D call from TCRdb, TRBD1, cannot be confirmed without DNA. Germline values: CDR1 DFQATT, CDR2 SNEGSKA (reference sequence). The CDR3 length is 13 residues. The CDR3 protein is CSAPGRDFYGYTF.

The chain combines TRBV7-2 with TRBJ2-3; TCRdb's D call of TRBD1 is untestable without DNA. This CDR3 is built from 15 residues. The germline gives CDR1 SGHTA, CDR2 FQGNSA. CDR3 protein: CASSSNRQNTDTQYF.

The chain recombines TRBV15 with TRBJ2-3; TCRdb outputs TRBD2, but without DNA this stays unchecked. The V gene's germline CDR1 is LNHNV and CDR2 YYDKDF (reference sequence). CDR3 size: 12 residues. CDR3 in amino acids: CATGGSGDTQYF.